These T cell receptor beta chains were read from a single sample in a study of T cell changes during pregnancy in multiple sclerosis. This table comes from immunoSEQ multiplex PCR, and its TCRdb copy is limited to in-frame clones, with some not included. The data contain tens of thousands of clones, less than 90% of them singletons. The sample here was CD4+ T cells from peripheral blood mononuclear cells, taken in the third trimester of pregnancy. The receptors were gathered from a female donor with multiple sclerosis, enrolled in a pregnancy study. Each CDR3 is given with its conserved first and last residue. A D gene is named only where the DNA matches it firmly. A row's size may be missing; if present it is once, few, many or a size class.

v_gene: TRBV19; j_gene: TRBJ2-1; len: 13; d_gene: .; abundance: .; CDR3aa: CASSMEVEGGRFF; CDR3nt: TGTGCCAGTAGTATGGAAGTAGAGGGCGGACGGTTCTTC
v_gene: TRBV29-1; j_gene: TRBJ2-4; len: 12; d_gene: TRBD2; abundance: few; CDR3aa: CSVDREGGIQYF; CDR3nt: TGCAGCGTTGATCGGGAGGGTGGCATTCAGTACTTC
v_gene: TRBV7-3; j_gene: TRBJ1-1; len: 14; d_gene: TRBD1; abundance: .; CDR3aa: CASSSHDRDTEAFF; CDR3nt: TGTGCCAGCAGCTCACATGACAGGGATACTGAAGCTTTCTTT
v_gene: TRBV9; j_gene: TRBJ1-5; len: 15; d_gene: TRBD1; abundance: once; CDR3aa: CASSVAGTENQPQHF; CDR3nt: TGTGCCAGCAGCGTAGCCGGGACAGAAAATCAGCCCCAGCATTTT
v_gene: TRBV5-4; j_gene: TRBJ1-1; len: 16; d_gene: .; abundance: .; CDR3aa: CASSPSRAAMGTEAFF; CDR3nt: TGTGCCAGCAGCCCATCGCGGGCAGCGATGGGCACTGAAGCTTTCTTT
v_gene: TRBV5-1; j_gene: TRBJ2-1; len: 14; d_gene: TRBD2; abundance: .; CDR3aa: CASREASDHNEQFF; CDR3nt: TGCGCCAGCCGGGAGGCTAGCGACCACAATGAGCAGTTCTTC
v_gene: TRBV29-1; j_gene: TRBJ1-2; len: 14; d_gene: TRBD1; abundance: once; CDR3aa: CSVLPGQTNYGYTF; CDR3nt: TGCAGCGTCCTCCCGGGACAGACTAACTATGGCTACACCTTC
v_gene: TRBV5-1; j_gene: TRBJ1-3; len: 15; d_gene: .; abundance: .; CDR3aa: CASSLGTILGNTIYF; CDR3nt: TGCGCCAGCAGCTTGGGGACTATCTTGGGAAACACCATATATTTT
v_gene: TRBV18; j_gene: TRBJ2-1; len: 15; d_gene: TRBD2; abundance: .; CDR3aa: CASSPTPSGTHEQFF; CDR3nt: TGTGCCAGCTCACCAACCCCTAGCGGGACCCATGAGCAGTTCTTC
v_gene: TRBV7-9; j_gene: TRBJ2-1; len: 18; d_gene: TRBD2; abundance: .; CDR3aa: CASSPTTLGTSGSDEQFF; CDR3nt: TGTGCCAGCAGCCCTACTACCCTAGGGACTAGCGGGAGTGATGAGCAGTTCTTC
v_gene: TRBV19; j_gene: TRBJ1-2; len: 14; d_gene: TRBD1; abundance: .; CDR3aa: CASRERDRAYGYTF; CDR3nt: TGTGCCAGTAGGGAAAGGGACAGGGCCTATGGCTACACCTTC
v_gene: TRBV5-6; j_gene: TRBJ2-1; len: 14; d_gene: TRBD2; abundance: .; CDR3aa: CASSKAGLPGGQFF; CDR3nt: TGTGCCAGCAGCAAGGCGGGACTCCCGGGGGGGCAGTTCTTC
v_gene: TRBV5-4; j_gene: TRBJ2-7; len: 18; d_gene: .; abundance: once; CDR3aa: CASSASTGSKTSSYEQYF; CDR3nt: TGTGCCAGCAGCGCCTCAACAGGGTCTAAAACCTCCTCCTACGAGCAGTACTTC
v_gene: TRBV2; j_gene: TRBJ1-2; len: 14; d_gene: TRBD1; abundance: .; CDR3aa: CASSEGGGGYGYTF; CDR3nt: TGTGCCAGCAGTGAAGGAGGGGGCGGCTATGGCTACACCTTC
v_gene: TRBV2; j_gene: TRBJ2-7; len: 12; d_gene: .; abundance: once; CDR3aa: CASSEYSYEQYF; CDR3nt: TGTGCCAGCAGTGAATACAGTTACGAGCAGTACTTC
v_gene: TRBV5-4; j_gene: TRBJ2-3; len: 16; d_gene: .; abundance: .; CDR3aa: CASSEGASLGTDTQYF; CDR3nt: TGTGCCAGCAGCGAAGGGGCGTCCCTTGGCACAGATACGCAGTATTTT
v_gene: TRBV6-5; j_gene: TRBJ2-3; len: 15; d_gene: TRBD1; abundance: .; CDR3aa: CASTMTGTGTDTQYF; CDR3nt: TGTGCCAGCACCATGACCGGGACAGGGACCGATACGCAGTATTTT
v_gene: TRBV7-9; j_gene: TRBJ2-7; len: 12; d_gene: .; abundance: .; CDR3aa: CASRPEEGEQYF; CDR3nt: TGTGCCAGCAGGCCCGAGGAGGGCGAGCAGTACTTC
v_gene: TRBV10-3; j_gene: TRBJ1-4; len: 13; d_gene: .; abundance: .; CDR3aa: CAISESRQEKLFF; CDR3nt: TGTGCCATCAGTGAGTCGAGACAGGAAAAACTGTTTTTT
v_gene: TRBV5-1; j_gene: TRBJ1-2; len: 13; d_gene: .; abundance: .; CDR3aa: CASSLDQVYGYTF; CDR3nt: TGCGCCAGCAGCTTGGATCAGGTCTATGGCTACACCTTC
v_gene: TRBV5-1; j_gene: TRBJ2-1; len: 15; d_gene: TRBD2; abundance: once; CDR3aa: CASSWGLAGGPGQFF; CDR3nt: TGCGCCAGCAGCTGGGGACTAGCGGGAGGGCCGGGGCAGTTCTTC
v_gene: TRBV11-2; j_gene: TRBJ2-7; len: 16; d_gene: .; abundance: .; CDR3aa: CASSLVILAQGGEQYF; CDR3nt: TGTGCCAGCAGCTTAGTAATCCTCGCACAGGGTGGCGAGCAGTACTTC
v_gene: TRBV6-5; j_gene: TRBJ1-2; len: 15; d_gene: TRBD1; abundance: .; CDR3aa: CASSYSGTGADGYTF; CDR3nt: TGTGCCAGCAGTTACTCGGGGACAGGGGCGGATGGCTACACCTTC
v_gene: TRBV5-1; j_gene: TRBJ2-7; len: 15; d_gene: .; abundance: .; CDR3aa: CASSSGGQGQHEQYF; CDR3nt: TGCGCCAGCAGCTCCGGTGGGCAGGGGCAACACGAGCAGTACTTC
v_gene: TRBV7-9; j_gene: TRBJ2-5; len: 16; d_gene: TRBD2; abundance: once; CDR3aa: CASSLDLASGKETQYF; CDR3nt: TGTGCCAGCAGCTTAGATCTAGCTAGCGGGAAAGAGACCCAGTACTTC
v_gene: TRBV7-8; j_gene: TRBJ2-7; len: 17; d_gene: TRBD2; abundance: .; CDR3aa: CASSPRTSGSRVNEQYF; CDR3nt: TGTGCCAGCAGCCCCCGGACTAGCGGGAGTAGGGTTAACGAGCAGTACTTC
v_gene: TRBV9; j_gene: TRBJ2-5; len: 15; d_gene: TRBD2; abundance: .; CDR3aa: CASSVKNGRGETQYF; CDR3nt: TGTGCCAGCAGCGTAAAGAACGGGAGGGGTGAGACCCAGTACTTC
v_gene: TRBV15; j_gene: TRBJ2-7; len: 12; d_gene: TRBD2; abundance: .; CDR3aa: CATSLLAREQYF; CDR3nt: TGTGCCACCAGCCTACTAGCGCGCGAGCAGTACTTC
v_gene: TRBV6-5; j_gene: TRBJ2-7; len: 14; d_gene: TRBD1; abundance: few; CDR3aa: CASSYQTGDHEQYF; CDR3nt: TGTGCCAGCAGTTACCAAACAGGGGATCACGAGCAGTACTTC
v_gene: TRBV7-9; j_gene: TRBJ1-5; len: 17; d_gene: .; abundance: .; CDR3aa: CASSYGRGVLSNQPQHF; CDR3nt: TGTGCCAGCAGCTACGGACGGGGGGTCCTTTCCAATCAGCCCCAGCATTTT
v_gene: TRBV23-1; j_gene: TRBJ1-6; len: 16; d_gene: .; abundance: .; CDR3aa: CASSQGQRRDNSPLHF; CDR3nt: TGCGCCAGCAGTCAAGGACAGCGAAGAGACAATTCACCCCTCCACTTT
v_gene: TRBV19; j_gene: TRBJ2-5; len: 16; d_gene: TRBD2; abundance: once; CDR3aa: CASSMTGLAEQETQYF; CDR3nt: TGTGCCAGTAGTATGACGGGACTAGCGGAGCAAGAGACCCAGTACTTC
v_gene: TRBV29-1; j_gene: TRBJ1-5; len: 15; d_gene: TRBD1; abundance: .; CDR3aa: CSATKGTGLNQPQHF; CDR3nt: TGCAGCGCCACAAAGGGGACAGGGCTGAATCAGCCCCAGCATTTT
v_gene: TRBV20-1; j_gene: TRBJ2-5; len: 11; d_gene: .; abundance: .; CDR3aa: CSATQKETQYF; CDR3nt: TGCAGTGCTACACAAAAAGAGACCCAGTACTTC
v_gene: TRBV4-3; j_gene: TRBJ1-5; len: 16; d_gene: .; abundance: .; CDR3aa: CASSQDGGGGGQPQHF; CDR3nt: TGCGCCAGCAGCCAAGATGGAGGAGGAGGAGGACAGCCCCAGCATTTT
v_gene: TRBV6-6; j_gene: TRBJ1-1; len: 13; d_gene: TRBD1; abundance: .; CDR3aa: CASSYLDRGGTFF; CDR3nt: TGTGCCAGCAGTTACTTGGACAGGGGGGGAACTTTCTTT
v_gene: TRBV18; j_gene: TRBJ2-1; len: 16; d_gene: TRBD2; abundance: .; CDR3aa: CASSPLFLAGVREQFF; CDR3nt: TGTGCCAGCTCACCACTCTTCCTAGCGGGAGTGCGTGAGCAGTTCTTC
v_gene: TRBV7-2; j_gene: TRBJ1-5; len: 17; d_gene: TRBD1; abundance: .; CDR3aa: CASSSSQGAYSNQPQHF; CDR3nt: TGTGCCAGCAGCTCCTCACAGGGGGCATATAGCAATCAGCCCCAGCATTTT
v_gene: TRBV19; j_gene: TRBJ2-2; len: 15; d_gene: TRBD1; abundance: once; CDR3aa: CASSSGTGVFGELFF; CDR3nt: TGTGCCAGTAGTTCCGGGACAGGGGTATTCGGGGAGCTGTTTTTT
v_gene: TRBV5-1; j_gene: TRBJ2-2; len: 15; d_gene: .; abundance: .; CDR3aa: CASSLAEMGTGELFF; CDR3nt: TGCGCCAGCAGCTTGGCGGAGATGGGCACCGGGGAGCTGTTTTTT
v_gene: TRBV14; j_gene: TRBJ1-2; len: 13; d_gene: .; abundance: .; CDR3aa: CASSPRPGAGYTF; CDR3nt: TGTGCCAGCAGCCCACGCCCAGGGGCTGGCTACACCTTC
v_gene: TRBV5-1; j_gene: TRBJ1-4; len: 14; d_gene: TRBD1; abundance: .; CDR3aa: CASSRGTVNEKLFF; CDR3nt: TGCGCCAGCAGCCGGGGGACAGTGAATGAAAAACTGTTTTTT
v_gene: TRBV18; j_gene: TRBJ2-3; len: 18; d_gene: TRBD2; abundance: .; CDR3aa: CASSKRVAGESNTDTQYF; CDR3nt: TGTGCCAGCTCAAAGAGGGTAGCGGGAGAATCTAACACAGATACGCAGTATTTT